This TCR beta chain was identified during a study of monozygotic twins with inflammatory bowel disease. General observations from the study: It was in IBD patients that TCRbeta diversity (inverse Simpson) was lower than in healthy co-twins.

As for this clonotype: Its antigen is still unknown.

Phlebotomy per donor yielded a single 2.5 ml blood sample. From whole blood, total RNA was isolated without any sorting of T cells. In germline, CDR1 is SGHRS, CDR2 YFSETQ. CDR3 length equals 16 residues. TCRalpha and TCRbeta cDNA went through nested PCRs of roughly 16 and 10 cycles, two in total. Using the 5' RACE reads, TCRdb records one entry per CDR3 protein without DNA. Recorded for this sample: fewer than 350,000 distinct CDR3 sequences. This TCR came from a human donor with ulcerative colitis or Crohn's disease, or a healthy co-twin of an affected twin (not recorded which). Sequencing was performed on blood. The genes are TRBV5-1 and TRBJ1-1; TCRdb calls TRBD1, which cannot be checked without DNA. CDR3 amino acids: CASSLRRQGAGTEAFF.